These 22 T cell receptor beta chains originate from one sample sequenced in a study of T-cell memory formation after mild COVID-19. MiXCR, applied by TCRdb to the 5' RACE reads, yields one record per CDR3 protein. The table lists around 390,000 distinct CDR3 sequences, 15% to 20% of them singletons. Material for sequencing was PBMCs or a T cell subset sorted from them (not recorded which). These receptors all stem from a young man who had mild COVID-19 (a few samples of this study predate the infection). Cell type and time point are not known.

This chain links TRBV3-1 with TRBJ2-3; possible D gene TRBD2, 6 bases. Deletions cut 0 bases from V and 6 bases from J, with 13 bases between. The CDR3 has 15 residues. The germline V gene has CDR1 LGHDT and CDR2 YNNKEL (reference sequence). CDR3 nucleotides: TGTGCCAGCAGCCAAGAGAGCGGGTTGGGGGATACGCAGTATTTT. Translating it yields CASSQESGLGDTQYF.

A word on this clonotype: Here the CDR3 omits its conserved ending phenylalanine or tryptophan, so a read error is the likely source. V usage is TRBV2 and J usage is TRBJ1-2, with 9 bases lining up with TRBD1. CDR1 and CDR2 from the germline V gene are SNHLY and FYNNEI. J was trimmed by 6 bases and V by 4 bases; bases with no gene match: 6. The CDR3 totals 14 residues. The CDR3 reads CASSGGDRVDGYTL. For the CDR3, the DNA is TGTGCCAGCAGTGGGGGGGACAGGGTCGATGGCTACACCTTG.

V is TRBV30 and J is TRBJ2-4; 10 positions agree with TRBD1. Germline values: CDR1 GTSNPN, CDR2 SVGIG (reference sequence). The J segment lost 6 bases and the V segment lost 6 bases, leaving 5 bases of the junction unmatched. The length of the CDR3 is 13 residues. The CDR3 sequence is CACTGTGANIQYF. The CDR3 nucleotides are TGTGCCTGCACCGGGACAGGGGCAAACATTCAGTACTTC.

The V and J genes are TRBV18 and TRBJ1-5; D possibly corresponds to TRBD1 (5 bases). V was cut by 1 base and J by 6 bases, with 10 bases left in between. This CDR3 has 14 residues. Germline-derived CDR1 and CDR2 are KGHSH and LQKENI. In nucleotides, the CDR3 is TGTGCCAGCTCACCACAGGGGACGAGTCAGCCCCAGCATTTT. Protein: CASSPQGTSQPQHF.

This clonotype was counted at least ten times. This chain joins TRBV5-1 and TRBJ2-5; D unclear. There are 15 residues in the CDR3. The germline V gene encodes CDR1 SGHRS and CDR2 YFSETQ. Trimming pared 0 bases from V and 2 bases from J, leaving 11 bases between. This chain's CDR3 is CASSLVGPYQETQYF. DNA of the CDR3: TGCGCCAGCAGCTTGGTTGGACCCTATCAAGAGACCCAGTACTTC.

The chain carries TRBV28 and TRBJ2-7; TRBD2 aligns across 7 bases. The V and J ends lost 7 bases and 4 bases, in that order; junction bases with no gene match: 10. The length of the CDR3 is 14 residues. The germline gives CDR1 MDHEN, CDR2 SYDVKM. The CDR3 nucleotides read TGTGCCAGCACTCGGGACTATGGCCGTTACGAGCAGTACGTC. Amino acid sequence: CASTRDYGRYEQYV.

The rearrangement links TRBV6-2 or TRBV6-3 to TRBJ2-4; 10 bases are shared with TRBD2. The CDR3 has 15 residues. V trimming: 5 bases; J trimming: 11 bases; junction bases outside the gene matches: 12. CDR1 and CDR2 (germline): MNHEY, SVGEGT. The chain's CDR3 is CASSQPTSGRDLQYF. The CDR3 region has the DNA TGTGCCAGCAGTCAGCCGACTAGCGGGCGGGACCTTCAGTACTTC.

The chain uses TRBV29-1 and TRBJ1-1, with TRBD1 identical over 9 bases. This CDR3 has 14 residues. V was clipped by 6 bases and J by 4 bases; unmatched bases: 9. CDR1 and CDR2 (germline): SQVTM, ANQGSEA. The CDR3 loop reads CSVTLQGAGTEAFF. The DNA of the CDR3 is TGCAGCGTGACATTACAGGGGGCGGGCACTGAAGCTTTCTTT.

In its sample, this clonotype was seen many times. The chain carries TRBV7-2 and TRBJ2-7; D is ambiguous. Germline assignment: CDR1 SGHTA and CDR2 FQGNSA. V was trimmed by 5 bases and J by 6 bases, leaving 8 bases between them. The CDR3 runs 11 residues. The chain's CDR3 is CASSARSEQYF. CDR3 nucleotide sequence: TGTGCCAGCAGCGCCAGAAGCGAGCAGTACTTC.

The V call is TRBV11-1, the J call TRBJ1-6; weak D call: TRBD1 (6 bases). This CDR3 has 14 residues. From germline, CDR1 is SGHAT and CDR2 FQDESV (reference sequence). V gave up 6 bases and J gave up 7 bases, with 13 bases separating them. The CDR3 spells CASRGGSRNSPLHF. The CDR3 nucleotides read TGTGCCAGCAGAGGGGGTAGCAGGAATTCACCCCTCCACTTT.

Only a few counts were recorded for this clonotype. This chain joins TRBV7-2 and TRBJ2-7; TRBD2 might be the D (5 bases). Trimming removed 1 base at V and 2 bases at J, with 12 bases between. The CDR3 covers 15 residues. Germline CDR1 is SGHTA and CDR2 is FQGNSA. For the CDR3, the DNA is TGTGCCAGCAGCTTAGTCCAGCGGCGAGCCTACGAGCAGTACTTC. Protein sequence: CASSLVQRRAYEQYF. The full variable domain, completed using reference TRBV7-2 and TRBJ2-7, is GAGVSQSPSNKVTEKGKDVELRCDPISGHTALYWYRQSLGQGLEFLIYFQGNSAPDKSGLPSDRFSAERTGGSVSTLTIQRTQQEDSAVYLCASSLVQRRAYEQYFGPGTRLTVT.

V and J are TRBV10-3 and TRBJ1-1; D might be TRBD1 (6 bases). Germline V lookup: CDR1 ENHRY, CDR2 SYGVKD. Trimming took 4 bases from V and 4 from J, leaving 13 bases between them. This CDR3 spans 14 amino acids. Here the CDR3 reads CAISVGAYATEAFF. DNA for the CDR3: TGTGCCATCAGTGTGGGGGCTTACGCCACTGAAGCTTTCTTT.

The chain combines TRBV7-2 with TRBJ1-5, with D hard to call. The CDR3 consists of 15 residues. The germline V gene encodes CDR1 SGHTA and CDR2 FQGNSA. With 3 bases removed from V and 4 bases from J, the gap between germline ends came to 13 bases. The CDR3 bases are TGTGCCAGCAGCTTGGTGGCCATCCCTAATCAGCCCCAGCATTTT. This gives the protein CASSLVAIPNQPQHF.

There are many counts of this clonotype. CDR3 nucleotide sequence: TGTGCCAGCAGTTTAGAACAGGGCATTGGCGCATTGGATTCACCCCTCCACTTT. It yields the protein CASSLEQGIGALDSPLHF. V gene TRBV12-3 or TRBV12-4 combines with J gene TRBJ1-6; D might be TRBD1 (6 bases). The CDR3 is made up of 18 amino acids. V lost 1 base, J lost 8 bases, and 21 bases lay in between.

This clonotype was detected a few times. The chain uses TRBV6-6 and TRBJ2-7, with D tentatively TRBD2 (5 bases). The CDR3 has 13 residues. V was trimmed by 7 bases and J by 9 bases, leaving 19 bases between them. Per germline, CDR1 MNHNY and CDR2 SVGAGI (reference sequence). The CDR3 region has the DNA TGTGCCAGCACAAGTCAACCCCCTGGAGGGCAGTACTTC. It specifies CASTSQPPGGQYF.

This clonotype has only a few counts. The V call is TRBV7-2, the J call TRBJ2-2; no clear D gene. V was clipped by 1 base and J by 8 bases, with 11 bases between them. Per the germline V gene, CDR1 is SGHTA and CDR2 is FQGNSA. This CDR3 has 14 residues. For the CDR3, the DNA is TGTGCCAGCAGCTTAGTTCTAAGGCCTGGGGAGCTGTTTTTT. Translated: CASSLVLRPGELFF.

The chain carries TRBV27 and TRBJ1-5; D is undetermined. The V end was cut by 2 bases, the J end by 7 bases, with 12 bases between. The CDR3 has 14 amino acids. Germline loops: CDR1 MNHEY, CDR2 SMNVEV (reference sequence). The chain's CDR3 is CASSLSWGGQPQHF. In DNA, the CDR3 is TGTGCCAGCAGTTTAAGTTGGGGAGGCCAGCCCCAGCATTTT.

This clonotype was seen a few times. This chain uses TRBV19 with TRBJ1-5; tentative D call: TRBD1 (6 bases). The CDR3 consists of 12 residues. Germline V gene lookup returns CDR1 LNHDA and CDR2 SQIVND (reference sequence). The CDR3: CATGRGNQPQHF. CDR3 in DNA: TGTGCGACAGGTAGGGGCAATCAGCCCCAGCATTTT.

This clonotype occurred a few times. This chain joins TRBV7-3 and TRBJ2-2; TRBD2 matches 11 bases. Germline values: CDR1 SGHTA, CDR2 FQGTGA. The V gene end was trimmed by 5 bases and the J gene end by 0 bases; junction bases not matched to a gene: 11. This CDR3 is built from 19 residues. CDR3 in amino acids: CASSDRSLAGGPNTGELFF. CDR3 coding DNA: TGTGCCAGCAGCGACCGCTCTCTAGCGGGGGGCCCGAACACCGGGGAGCTGTTTTTT.

The chain has TRBV20-1 and TRBJ1-1, with a tentative D call TRBD1 (6 bases). Trimming shortened V by 0 bases and J by 11 bases, and 22 bases separated the two germline ends. The CDR3 is 15 amino acids. Germline V CDR1 and CDR2: DFQATT, SNEGSKA (reference sequence). CDR3 sequence: CSARDTGSGGGYAFF. CDR3 coding DNA: TGCAGTGCTAGAGATACAGGGAGCGGAGGGGGGTATGCTTTCTTT.

DNA for the CDR3: TGTGCCAGCAGTGAATTTTCTGAAGAGACCCAGTACTTC. It codes for CASSEFSEETQYF. This chain links TRBV25-1 with TRBJ2-5; D is undetermined. This CDR3 is built from 13 residues. Germline CDR1 and CDR2: MGHDK and SYGVNS. The V end was cut by 1 base, the J end by 3 bases, with 6 bases between.

This clonotype has just a few counts. V and J are TRBV6-2 or TRBV6-3 and TRBJ2-7; 9 bases are a match to TRBD1. This CDR3 is 14 amino acids long. Germline CDR1 and CDR2: MNHEY and SVGEGT. With 2 bases clipped from V and 2 bases from J, the junction kept 1 base outside the gene matches. The CDR3 bases are TGTGCCAGCAGTTACCGGACAGGGGCCTACGAGCAGTACTTC. It specifies CASSYRTGAYEQYF.